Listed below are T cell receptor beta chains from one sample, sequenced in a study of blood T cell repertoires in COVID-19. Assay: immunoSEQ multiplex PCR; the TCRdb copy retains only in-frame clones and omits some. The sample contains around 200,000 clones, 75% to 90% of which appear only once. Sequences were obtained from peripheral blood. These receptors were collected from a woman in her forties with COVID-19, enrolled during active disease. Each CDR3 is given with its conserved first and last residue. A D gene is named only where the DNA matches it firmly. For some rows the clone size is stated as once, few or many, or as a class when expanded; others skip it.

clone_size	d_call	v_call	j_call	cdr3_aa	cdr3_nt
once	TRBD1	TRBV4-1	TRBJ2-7	CASNRKLGTAYYEQYF	TGCGCCAGCAACCGAAAATTGGGGACAGCCTACTACGAGCAGTACTTC
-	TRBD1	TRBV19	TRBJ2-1	CASSPLKTGLLYNEQFF	TGTGCCAGTAGTCCCTTGAAGACAGGGCTACTCTACAATGAGCAGTTCTTC
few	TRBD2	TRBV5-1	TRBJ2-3	CATSAGGHSTDTQYF	TGCGCCACCTCAGCGGGGGGGCATAGCACAGATACGCAGTATTTT
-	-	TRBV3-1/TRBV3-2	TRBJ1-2	CASSQGGGYGYTF	TGTGCCAGCAGCCAAGGAGGAGGCTATGGCTACACCTTC
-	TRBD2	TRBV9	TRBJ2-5	CASNLAGGPLETQYF	TGTGCCAGCAACCTAGCGGGAGGGCCGCTGGAGACCCAGTACTTC
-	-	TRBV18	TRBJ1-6	CASSPGQDSPLHF	TGTGCCAGCTCACCAGGACAAGATTCACCCCTCCACTTT
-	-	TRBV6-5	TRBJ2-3	CASSSGSTDTQYF	TGTGCCAGCAGTTCAGGGAGCACAGATACGCAGTATTTT
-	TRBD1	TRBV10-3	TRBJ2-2	CAISEGWQGAIGELFF	TGTGCCATCAGTGAAGGCTGGCAGGGGGCGATCGGGGAGCTGTTTTTT
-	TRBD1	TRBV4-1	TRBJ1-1	CASSQRQGNTEAFF	TGCGCCAGCAGCCAAAGACAGGGGAACACTGAAGCTTTCTTT
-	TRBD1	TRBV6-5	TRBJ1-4	CASRTGTGDEKLFF	TGTGCCAGCAGAACCGGGACAGGGGATGAAAAACTGTTTTTT
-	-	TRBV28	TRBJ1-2	CASSLRPGNYGYTF	TGTGCCAGCAGCCTAAGGCCCGGGAACTATGGCTACACCTTC
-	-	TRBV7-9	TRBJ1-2	CASSKDRSDPDYGYTF	TGTGCCAGCAGCAAAGACAGGTCCGACCCGGACTATGGCTACACCTTC
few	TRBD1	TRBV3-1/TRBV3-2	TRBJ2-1	CASSHPPGQGAYYNEQFF	TGTGCCAGCAGCCACCCCCCGGGACAGGGGGCTTACTACAATGAGCAGTTCTTC
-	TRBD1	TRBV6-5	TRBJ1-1	CASTPRDRELTEAFF	TGTGCCAGCACCCCCCGGGACAGGGAATTAACTGAAGCTTTCTTT
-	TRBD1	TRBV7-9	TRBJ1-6	CASSLGAGTGGSANSPLHF	TGTGCCAGCAGCTTAGGTGCCGGGACAGGGGGCTCCGCTAATTCACCCCTCCACTTT
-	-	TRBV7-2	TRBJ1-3	CASSFGFWDSGGGGNTIYF	TGTGCCAGCAGCTTCGGTTTTTGGGACTCCGGCGGGGGCGGAAACACCATATATTTT
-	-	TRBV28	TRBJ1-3	CASSQNLLSGNTIYF	TGTGCCAGCAGCCAGAACCTCCTCTCTGGAAACACCATATATTTT
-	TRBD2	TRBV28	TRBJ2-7	CASPGLAGSSWEQYF	TGTGCCAGCCCGGGACTAGCGGGATCATCGTGGGAGCAGTACTTC
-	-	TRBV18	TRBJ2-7	CASSPPQGGGSYEQYF	TGTGCCAGCTCACCACCTCAGGGAGGTGGCTCCTACGAGCAGTACTTC
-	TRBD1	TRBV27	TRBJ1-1	CASIPFQGAGAFF	TGTGCCAGCATCCCCTTTCAGGGGGCGGGTGCTTTCTTT
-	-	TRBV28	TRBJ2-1	CASSFGGDSEQFF	TGTGCCAGCAGTTTCGGGGGAGACAGTGAGCAGTTCTTC
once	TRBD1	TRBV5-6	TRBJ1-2	CASSLERGQGVYGYTF	TGTGCCAGCAGCTTGGAGAGGGGACAGGGAGTCTATGGCTACACCTTC
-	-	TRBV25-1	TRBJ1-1	CASSFGGNREAFF	TGTGCCAGCAGCTTTGGGGGGAACAGAGAAGCTTTCTTT
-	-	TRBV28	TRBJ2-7	CASSLTGQISYEQYF	TGTGCCAGCAGTTTAACGGGACAAATCTCCTACGAGCAGTACTTC
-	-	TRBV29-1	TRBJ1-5	CSVDQQPQHF	TGCAGCGTTGATCAGCAGCCCCAGCATTTT